These 15 T cell receptor beta chains originate from one sample sequenced in a study of control samples from healthy donors and cancer patients. Clones were sequenced by immunoSEQ multiplex PCR, and TCRdb holds only the in-frame ones, with some missing. The sample contains roughly 70,000 clones, about 95% of which appear only once. Sequences were obtained from blood. The source is a woman under 40 in good health.

V gene TRBV12-5 combines with J gene TRBJ2-1; the D gene is possibly TRBD1 (5 bases). Trimming pared 1 base from V and 3 bases from J, leaving 10 bases between. CDR1 and CDR2 (germline): LGHNT, FRNRAP. The CDR3 contains 15 residues. DNA of the CDR3: TGTGCTAGTGGTTTGGGGGGCTCACTCTACAATGAGCAGTTCTTC. It is translated as CASGLGGSLYNEQFF.

This clone was observed a single time. The chain uses TRBV30 and TRBJ2-5; TRBD1 is a possible D gene (6 bases). Trimming removed 5 bases at V and 5 bases at J, with 18 bases between. The CDR3 extends over 14 amino acids. CDR1 and CDR2 (germline): GTSNPN, SVGIG (reference sequence). CDR3 sequence reads: CAWDQTGTLETQYF. The DNA of the CDR3 is TGTGCCTGGGACCAGACAGGAACATTGGAGACCCAGTACTTC.

This sequence joins TRBV3-1 (or the pseudogene TRBV3-2) and TRBJ1-1; a possible D gene is TRBD1 (6 bases). CDR1 and CDR2 from the germline V gene are LGHDT and YNNKEL (reference sequence). Trimming removed 2 bases at V and 1 base at J, with 11 bases between. The CDR3 runs to 15 residues. CDR3 nucleotides: TGTGCCAGCAGCCAATATGGGGGCGCGAACACTGAAGCTTTCTTT. It encodes CASSQYGGANTEAFF.

The rearrangement links TRBV19 to TRBJ1-5; D may be TRBD1 (5 bases). CDR1 LNHDA and CDR2 SQIVND come from the germline V gene (reference sequence). Trimming stripped 7 bases from V and 7 bases from J, with 20 bases between. The CDR3 has 15 residues. The CDR3 nucleotides read TGTGCCAGTACGAAGGAAGGGAGGGGCCGACAGCCCCAGCATTTT. It yields the protein CASTKEGRGRQPQHF.

V gene TRBV6-2 or TRBV6-3 combines with J gene TRBJ2-3; 7 bases map to TRBD1. Trimming took 6 bases from V and 2 from J; bases not matched to a gene: 8. Germline V gene sequence: CDR1 MNHEY, CDR2 SVGEGT. This CDR3 region has 15 residues. The chain's CDR3 is CASSQPGQITDTQYF. CDR3 nucleotides: TGTGCCAGCAGCCAGCCGGGACAGATCACAGATACGCAGTATTTT.

The chain links TRBV18 to TRBJ1-5; 7 nucleotides agree with TRBD1. J gave up 4 bases and V 3 bases, and 6 bases lay outside the gene matches. The germline V gene has CDR1 KGHSH and CDR2 LQKENI. The CDR3 has 15 residues. DNA for the CDR3: TGTGCCAGCTCACCTCCAACAGGGGAGAATCAGCCCCAGCATTTT. Encoded protein: CASSPPTGENQPQHF.

This chain uses TRBV7-9 with TRBJ1-1; D is unresolved. The germline V gene has CDR1 SEHNR and CDR2 FQNEAQ (reference sequence). CDR3 length: 16 residues. Trimming removed 3 bases from V and 6 bases from J, with 20 bases in between. For the CDR3, the DNA is TGTGCCAGCAGCTTGGGAACTACCGGGATAAACGCTGAAGCTTTCTTT. Protein product: CASSLGTTGINAEAFF.

This chain joins TRBV5-1 and TRBJ2-1, with TRBD2 matching over 11 bases. This CDR3 has 16 amino acids. V gave up 0 bases and J gave up 4 bases; unmatched junction bases: 3. The germline CDR1 and CDR2 sequences are SGHRS and YFSETQ. The CDR3: CASSLVAGGMYNEQFF. The CDR3 coding sequence is TGCGCCAGCAGCTTGGTAGCGGGGGGGATGTACAATGAGCAGTTCTTC.

This clone was detected a few times. The rearrangement links TRBV9 to TRBJ1-2, with 7 bases identical to TRBD1. Germline CDR1 and CDR2: SGDLS and YYNGEE. Trimming cost V 3 bases and J 6 bases; bases outside gene matches: 5. The CDR3 is 13 residues long. This chain's CDR3 is CASSAGQADGYTF. Here the CDR3 DNA reads TGTGCCAGCAGCGCTGGACAGGCAGATGGCTACACCTTC.

The V and J genes are TRBV27 and TRBJ1-5, with D maybe TRBD1 (5 bases). V lost 7 bases and J lost 1, with 23 bases in between. CDR3 length equals 18 residues. Germline V gene data show CDR1 as MNHEY and CDR2 as SMNVEV (reference sequence). CDR3 nucleotide sequence: TGTGCCAGCAAATTATCGGAATTGAAGTGGGACAGCAATCAGCCCCAGCATTTT. Protein product: CASKLSELKWDSNQPQHF.

The chain links TRBV5-4 to TRBJ2-5, with D tentatively TRBD1 (6 bases). Germline V gives CDR1 SGHNT, CDR2 YYREEE (reference sequence). The V end was cut by 3 bases, the J end by 2 bases, with 14 bases between. This CDR3 contains 15 residues. Here the CDR3 DNA reads TGTGCCAGCAGCTCCTATAGACAGGATCAAGAGACCCAGTACTTC. This translates into CASSSYRQDQETQYF.

V usage is TRBV4-1 and J usage is TRBJ1-5; D gene unclear. The germline gives CDR1 MGHRA, CDR2 YSYEKL. The CDR3 length is 16 residues. Trimming left V 4 bases short and J 4 bases short, with 17 bases between. DNA for the CDR3: TGCGCCAGCAGCCCCGGGAAGGGTACAACGAATCAGCCCCAGCATTTT. This translates into CASSPGKGTTNQPQHF.

This chain uses TRBV11-1 with TRBJ2-1; tentative D call: TRBD1 (6 bases). Germline loops: CDR1 SGHAT, CDR2 FQDESV (reference sequence). The CDR3 runs 15 residues. Trimming removed 3 bases at V and 4 bases at J, with 13 bases between. The CDR3 DNA follows: TGTGCCAGCAGCTTTGCCCGGACAGCATACAATGAGCAGTTCTTC. Encoded protein: CASSFARTAYNEQFF.

The V and J genes are TRBV2 and TRBJ2-3, with TRBD1 matching over 7 bases. V lost 0 bases and J lost 2; bases outside the gene matches: 8. Germline values: CDR1 SNHLY, CDR2 FYNNEI. The CDR3 is 17 amino acids. The CDR3 DNA reads TGTGCCAGCAGTGAAGCGGTTACAGGGGACCTCACAGATACGCAGTATTTT. It specifies CASSEAVTGDLTDTQYF.

The chain is built from TRBV5-1 and TRBJ2-7, with unresolved D. Germline CDR1 and CDR2: SGHRS and YFSETQ. V was pared by 0 bases and J by 0 bases, with 10 bases between. This CDR3 is built from 15 residues. The CDR3: CASSLDQELSYEQYF. The CDR3 bases are TGCGCCAGCAGCTTGGATCAGGAACTCTCCTACGAGCAGTACTTC.